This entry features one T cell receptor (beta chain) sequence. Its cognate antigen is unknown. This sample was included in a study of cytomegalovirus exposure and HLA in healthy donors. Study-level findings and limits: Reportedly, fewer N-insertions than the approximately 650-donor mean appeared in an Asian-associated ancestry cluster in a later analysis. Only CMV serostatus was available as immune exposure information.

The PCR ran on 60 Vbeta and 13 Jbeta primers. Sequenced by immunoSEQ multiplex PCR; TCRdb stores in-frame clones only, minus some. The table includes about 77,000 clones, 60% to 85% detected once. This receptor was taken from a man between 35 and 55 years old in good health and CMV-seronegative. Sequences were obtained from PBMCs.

The CDR3 sequence is CAWSGQAFSGNTIYF. Written as DNA, the CDR3 is TGTGCCTGGAGTGGACAGGCCTTCTCTGGAAACACCATATATTTT. V is TRBV30 and J is TRBJ1-3; weak D call: TRBD1 (6 bases). Trimming left V 1 base short and J 0 bases short, with 10 bases between. CDR1 is GTSNPN and CDR2 is SVGIG in the germline V gene (reference sequence). The CDR3 sequence is 15 residues long.